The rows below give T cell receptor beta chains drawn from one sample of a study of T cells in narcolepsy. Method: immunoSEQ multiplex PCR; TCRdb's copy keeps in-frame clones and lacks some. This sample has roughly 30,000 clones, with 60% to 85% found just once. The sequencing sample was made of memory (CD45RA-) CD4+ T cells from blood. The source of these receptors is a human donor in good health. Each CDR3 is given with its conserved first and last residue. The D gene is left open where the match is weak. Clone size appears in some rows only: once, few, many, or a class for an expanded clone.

CASNPGTAYGYTF TGTGCCAGCAATCCCGGGACCGCTTATGGCTACACCTTC NA TRBJ1-2 NA TRBV6-5
CASTIKGPRRDQAFF TGTGCCAGCACCATAAAGGGCCCCCGTCGGGATCAAGCTTTCTTT NA TRBJ1-1 NA TRBV6-4
CASSLGLSVQSLPEDTQYF TGTGCCAGCAGCCTAGGACTTTCTGTCCAGAGTCTCCCCGAGGATACGCAGTATTTT NA TRBJ2-3 few TRBV7-9
CASSQGLANTQYF TGTGCCAGCAGTCAAGGACTAGCCAATACGCAGTATTTT TRBD2 TRBJ2-3 NA TRBV6-1
CASSPQEGSGNQPQHF TGTGCCAGCTCACCGCAAGAGGGTTCGGGCAATCAGCCCCAGCATTTT NA TRBJ1-5 NA TRBV18
CASSDSGNTIYF TGTGCCAGTTCTGACTCTGGAAACACCATATATTTT NA TRBJ1-3 NA TRBV19
CASSPGTSGSNEQFF TGTGCCAGCTCACCAGGGACTAGCGGTTCCAATGAGCAGTTCTTC TRBD2 TRBJ2-1 NA TRBV18
CASSSFSSYADGELFF TGTGCCAGCAGCTCATTCTCCTCCTATGCTGACGGGGAGCTGTTTTTT NA TRBJ2-2 few TRBV13
CAWSKGGASYEQYF TGTGCCTGGAGTAAGGGGGGGGCATCCTACGAGCAGTACTTC NA TRBJ2-7 NA TRBV30
CASSSLQGLGSPLHF TGTGCCAGCAGCAGCTTACAGGGGTTGGGGTCACCCCTCCACTTT TRBD1 TRBJ1-6 NA TRBV11-2
CASNPITGGLTEAFF TGTGCCAGCAACCCCATAACAGGGGGCCTCACTGAAGCTTTCTTT TRBD1 TRBJ1-1 NA TRBV6-1
CATWTPRILYGYTF TGTGCCACGTGGACACCTCGCATTCTCTATGGCTACACCTTC NA TRBJ1-2 once TRBV19
CASLLGGDTSEAFF TGTGCCAGCTTACTAGGAGGGGATACTTCTGAAGCTTTCTTT NA TRBJ1-1 NA TRBV18
CASNSVGRSPTQYF TGTGCCAGCAACTCCGTGGGCAGGTCTCCTACGCAGTATTTT NA TRBJ2-3 NA TRBV19
CASSAGGETQYF TGCGCCAGCAGTGCAGGGGGAGAGACCCAGTACTTC TRBD1 TRBJ2-5 NA TRBV10-1
CASSLAGLTTNEQFF TGTGCCAGCAGTTTAGCGGGTTTGACGACCAATGAGCAGTTCTTC NA TRBJ2-1 NA TRBV27
CACSPGSGTTDTQYF TGTGCCTGCAGCCCCGGGAGCGGAACCACAGATACGCAGTATTTT NA TRBJ2-3 NA TRBV30
CASSLNWGQSSIYF TGTGCCAGCAGCTTGAACTGGGGACAAAGTTCCATATATTTT NA TRBJ1-3 few TRBV5-4
CASSQTGGYGYTF TGTGCCAGCAGCCAAACAGGGGGCTATGGCTACACCTTC TRBD1 TRBJ1-2 once TRBV7-3
CASSLTPSGGTGELFF TGTGCCAGCAGCTTAACCCCCAGCGGGGGCACCGGGGAGCTGTTTTTT TRBD2 TRBJ2-2 NA TRBV7-2
CAWTIPKAGGQWGAFF TGTGCCTGGACCATCCCCAAGGCAGGGGGCCAATGGGGGGCTTTCTTT TRBD1 TRBJ1-1 NA TRBV30
CASSLRQGSGNTIYF TGTGCCAGCAGTCTCAGACAGGGTAGTGGAAACACCATATATTTT TRBD1 TRBJ1-3 NA TRBV2
CASSLNSGRRDTQYF TGTGCCAGCAGCTTAAATAGCGGGAGACGAGATACGCAGTATTTT TRBD2 TRBJ2-3 few TRBV7-9
CASSQLGGRTDTQYF TGTGCCAGCAGCCAACTGGGCGGGCGCACAGATACGCAGTATTTT NA TRBJ2-3 NA TRBV9
CASSYSTTNYGYTF TGTGCCAGCAGTTACTCAACAACTAACTATGGCTACACCTTC NA TRBJ1-2 NA TRBV6-5
CASSTQDRVNTGELFF TGTGCCAGCAGCACCCAGGACAGGGTGAACACCGGGGAGCTGTTTTTT TRBD1 TRBJ2-2 NA TRBV11-3
CASSVDGPGNMNTEAFF TGTGCCAGCAGCGTAGATGGACCAGGGAACATGAACACTGAAGCTTTCTTT NA TRBJ1-1 NA TRBV9
CASSPSGLAGGTSTDTQYF TGTGCCAGTAGTCCAAGCGGACTAGCGGGAGGGACTAGCACAGATACGCAGTATTTT TRBD2 TRBJ2-3 once TRBV19
CASSFDAGTGTTNEKLFF TGTGCCAGCAGCTTTGACGCCGGGACAGGTACAACTAATGAAAAACTGTTTTTT TRBD1 TRBJ1-4 NA TRBV7-9
CASSPQPPTGGRGYGYTF TGTGCCAGCAGCCCGCAACCCCCGACAGGGGGCCGGGGCTATGGCTACACCTTC TRBD1 TRBJ1-2 few TRBV7-2
CASSRTSGRYEQYF TGTGCCAGCAGCCGGACTAGCGGGAGGTACGAGCAGTACTTC TRBD2 TRBJ2-7 NA TRBV14
CASSQLTSGIADTQYF TGTGCCAGCAGCCAGCTGACTAGCGGGATTGCAGATACGCAGTATTTT TRBD2 TRBJ2-3 few TRBV4-2
CASSYRQGLKNQPQHF TGTGCCAGCAGTTACCGACAGGGTCTAAAGAATCAGCCCCAGCATTTT TRBD1 TRBJ1-5 NA TRBV6-5
CASSFPLAGVRSYEQYF TGTGCCAGCAGCTTCCCGCTAGCGGGAGTAAGGTCCTACGAGCAGTACTTC TRBD2 TRBJ2-7 NA TRBV11-3
CASSLGQNSPLHF TGCGCCAGCAGCTTGGGCCAGAATTCACCCCTCCACTTT NA TRBJ1-6 NA TRBV5-1
CASSDTGGSGAFF TGTGCCAGTAGTGATACAGGGGGTAGCGGGGCTTTCTTT TRBD1 TRBJ1-1 NA TRBV19
CASSESADYGYTF TGTGCCAGCAGTGAATCGGCGGATTATGGCTACACCTTC NA TRBJ1-2 NA TRBV25-1
CASSELGQPQHF TGTGCCAGCTCTGAATTAGGGCAGCCCCAGCATTTT NA TRBJ1-5 NA TRBV28
CASSDPPGQGRTEAFF TGTGCCAGCAGCGACCCTCCGGGACAGGGGCGGACTGAAGCTTTCTTT TRBD1 TRBJ1-1 NA TRBV5-4
CASCRDRVGTGELFF TGTGCCAGCTGCCGGGACAGGGTGGGGACCGGGGAGCTGTTTTTT TRBD1 TRBJ2-2 NA TRBV2
CASSTSQGNYGYTF TGTGCCAGTAGTACGAGTCAGGGGAACTATGGCTACACCTTC NA TRBJ1-2 NA TRBV19